The 23 T cell receptor beta chains presented below share a single source sample, sequenced in a study of T cells in Graves' hyperthyroidism and ophthalmopathy (dated by TCRdb to about 2019). Receptor amplification or capture employed multiplex PCR. Instrument on record: Illumina HiSeq 2000. The TCR beta CDR3 regions were amplified from RNA transcripts. For the first round of RT-PCR on the TCR CDR3, the HTBI primer set was used together with the Qiagen OneStep RT-PCR kit. TCRdb ran its own pipeline on the public reads, namely fastp trimming at Q25 and MiXCR clone calling, and kept in-frame beta chains. Rows are combined by CDR3 protein, so each entry shows the most common genes and DNA. For this sample the table gives some 510,000 distinct CDR3 sequences, of which about half were detected only once. Jointly, the top ten make up 8.2% of the sample. The specimen was peripheral blood or thyroid tissue (not recorded which). The receptor set was obtained from a woman aged 18-29 years with Graves' hyperthyroidism. Donor details come from another sample of the same person, matched by shared clones.

The chain uses TRBV2 and TRBJ1-2, with D tentatively TRBD1 (5 bases). The CDR3 runs 13 residues. Looked up from germline, CDR1 is SNHLY and CDR2 is FYNNEI. V lost 11 bases to trimming and J lost 5 bases, with 18 bases between them. The CDR3 DNA sequence: TGTGCCGGCCGCCGGGACCAGGAATATGGCTACACCTTC. Its protein product is CAGRRDQEYGYTF.

The rearrangement links TRBV9 to TRBJ1-6; 11 nucleotides match TRBD1. Germline assignment: CDR1 SGDLS and CDR2 YYNGEE. Trimming took 3 bases from V and 9 from J; bases not matched to a gene: 8. This CDR3 comprises 16 residues. This CDR3 is CASSDTAGTGGSPLHF. CDR3 coding DNA: TGTGCCAGCAGCGACACCGCCGGGACAGGGGGTTCACCCCTCCACTTT.

This chain connects TRBV20-1 to TRBJ2-5; 15 bases match TRBD2. With V trimmed by 6 bases and J by 2 bases, 7 bases remained unmatched. The CDR3 has 16 amino acids. Per germline, CDR1 DFQATT and CDR2 SNEGSKA (reference sequence). The CDR3 DNA is TGCAGTGCCTCCGGGACTAGCGGGAGGTGGCAAGAGACCCAGTACTTC. Translated, it gives CSASGTSGRWQETQYF.

The V call is TRBV7-9, the J call TRBJ2-5; D is ambiguous. This CDR3 comprises 13 residues. The V end was cut by 3 bases, the J end by 1 base, with 6 bases between. CDR1 is SEHNR, CDR2 FQNEAQ, per germline (reference sequence). CDR3 sequence: CASSLMIQETQYF. CDR3 DNA sequence: TGTGCCAGCAGCTTGATGATCCAAGAGACCCAGTACTTC.

This chain uses TRBV2 with TRBJ2-7, with D unclear. V was shortened by 5 bases and J by 2 bases, with 10 bases between the two germline ends. Germline V CDR1 and CDR2: SNHLY, FYNNEI. The CDR3 length is 13 residues. CDR3 in amino acids: CASSYQKPYEQYF. CDR3 sequence (DNA): TGTGCCAGCAGTTACCAGAAACCCTACGAGCAGTACTTC.

V and J are TRBV25-1 and TRBJ1-1; D is possibly TRBD1 (5 bases). The CDR3 runs 12 residues. The germline V gene has CDR1 MGHDK and CDR2 SYGVNS. Trimming removed 6 bases at V and 9 bases at J, with 14 bases between. CDR3 nucleotides: TGTGCCAGCAGCAGGCAGGGCGCTCAAGCTTTCTTT. It codes for CASSRQGAQAFF.

J is TRBJ1-5 and V is TRBV9, with 7 bases aligning to TRBD1. The CDR3 totals 15 residues. Losses at the gene ends were 5 bases for V and 2 bases for J; bases not matched to a gene: 7. CDR1 and CDR2 (germline): SGDLS, YYNGEE. The CDR3 DNA sequence: TGTGCCAGCAGGCCGAGGGACAGAGGCAATCAGCCCCAGCATTTT. It codes for CASRPRDRGNQPQHF.

This clonotype was seen ten or more times. The chain links TRBV12-3 or TRBV12-4 to TRBJ1-5, with D hard to call. Deletions cut 3 bases from V and 0 bases from J, with 6 bases between. The CDR3 is 14 amino acids. CDR3 DNA: TGTGCCAGCAGTTTGGGCCCTAGCAATCAGCCCCAGCATTTT. It yields the protein CASSLGPSNQPQHF.

The chain couples TRBV5-1 to TRBJ2-7; no definite D call. Trimming removed 4 bases from V and 2 bases from J, with 16 bases in between. The CDR3 is 15 amino acids. Germline V gene lookup returns CDR1 SGHRS and CDR2 YFSETQ. The CDR3 nucleotides read TGCGCCAGCAGCCAGCAGACCTTATCGCCCTACGAGCAGTACTTC. This translates into CASSQQTLSPYEQYF.

The rearrangement links TRBV15 to TRBJ2-7; 7 nucleotides match TRBD2. The germline CDR1 and CDR2 sequences are LNHNV and YYDKDF (reference sequence). V lost 3 bases, J lost 5 bases, and 10 bases stayed unmatched. The CDR3 totals 15 residues. The CDR3 loop reads CATSRPSGGPDEQYF. In DNA form, the CDR3 reads TGTGCCACCAGCAGGCCCTCGGGAGGCCCAGACGAGCAGTACTTC.

Note on this clonotype: The junction does not match germline at one end; this may be a read error. The chain joins TRBV25-1 to TRBJ1-1; no reliable D call. Germline V CDR1 and CDR2: MGHDK, SYGVNS. This CDR3 comprises 13 residues. The CDR3 DNA is TGTGTCAGCAGCTTTGGCAAGCCGGAGGGAGCTTTCTTT. This gives the protein CVSSFGKPEGAFF.

This clonotype was counted at least ten times. V gene TRBV2 combines with J gene TRBJ1-5, with D hard to call. The germline V gene has CDR1 SNHLY and CDR2 FYNNEI. The length of the CDR3 is 14 residues. Trimming cost V 5 bases and J 6 bases, with 14 bases left between them. The CDR3 loop is CASSRIRAGQPQHF. CDR3 DNA: TGTGCCAGCAGTCGAATCCGGGCGGGTCAGCCCCAGCATTTT.

The CDR3 here is CASSGQKNEKLFF. CDR3 nucleotides: TGTGCCAGCAGTGGACAGAAAAATGAAAAACTGTTTTTT. This chain links TRBV2 with TRBJ1-4, with a possible D match to TRBD1 (5 bases). This CDR3 region has 13 residues. With 4 bases removed from V and 5 bases from J, the gap between germline ends came to 8 bases. Germline CDR1 and CDR2: SNHLY and FYNNEI.

V gene TRBV20-1 combines with J gene TRBJ1-6, with D tentatively TRBD1 (5 bases). V lost 1 base to trimming and J lost 9 bases, with 19 bases between them. The germline V gene encodes CDR1 DFQATT and CDR2 SNEGSKA (reference sequence). The CDR3 runs 16 residues. CDR3 bases: TGCAGTGCTAGAGTAGGAGGACTACAGGAAGGTTCACCCCTCCACTTT. Its protein product is CSARVGGLQEGSPLHF.

In this sample, this clonotype turned up a few times. The chain is built from TRBV20-1 and TRBJ2-7, with TRBD2 identical over 8 bases. Trimming at V came to 4 bases and at J to 2 bases, leaving 4 bases not matched to a gene. The CDR3 extends over 13 amino acids. The germline gives CDR1 DFQATT, CDR2 SNEGSKA (reference sequence). CDR3 sequence reads: CSATGLVAYEQYF. The CDR3 DNA follows: TGCAGTGCTACGGGACTAGTGGCCTACGAGCAGTACTTC.

This chain connects TRBV15 to TRBJ1-4, with 9 bases that match TRBD1. The CDR3 is 17 residues long. V gave up 2 bases and J gave up 5 bases; unmatched junction bases: 9. CDR1 and CDR2 from the germline V gene are LNHNV and YYDKDF (reference sequence). The CDR3 region is CATSRRGSGTGNEKLFF. The DNA of the CDR3 is TGTGCCACCAGCAGACGGGGCTCTGGGACAGGGAATGAAAAACTGTTTTTT.

Notes on this clonotype: One end of the junction fails to match germline, which may point to a read error. The genes are TRBV7-6 and TRBJ2-7; 9 positions agree with TRBD2. CDR3 length: 15 amino acids. Germline-derived CDR1 and CDR2 are SGHVS and FNYEAQ. The CDR3 bases are TGTGCCAGCAGCTTAGGCAGTAGCGGGAGAAACGAGCAAAACTTC. Translated: CASSLGSSGRNEQNF.

This clonotype was counted between two and nine times. The chain has TRBV5-1 and TRBJ2-7; D perhaps matches TRBD2 (6 bases). V was clipped by 2 bases and J by 3 bases, with 12 bases between them. Per germline, CDR1 SGHRS and CDR2 YFSETQ. The CDR3 contains 14 residues. The CDR3 bases are TGCGCCAGCAGCTTAACGGCGGGGAACTACGAGCAGTACTTC. Translating it yields CASSLTAGNYEQYF.

The table lists this clonotype with many counts. Compared with germline, one end of the junction differs, possibly owing to a read error. The chain employs TRBV5-1 and TRBJ1-1, with 7 bases fitting TRBD1. This CDR3 is built from 14 residues. CDR1 is SGHRS, CDR2 YFSETQ, per germline. CDR3 sequence reads: CASSLDEQGTETFF. CDR3 DNA sequence: TGCGCCAGCAGCTTGGATGAACAGGGGACTGAAACTTTCTTT.

The rearrangement uses TRBV5-1 and TRBJ2-7; possibly TRBD2 for D (6 bases). V was shortened by 4 bases and J by 1 base, with 12 bases between the two germline ends. CDR1 and CDR2 from the germline V gene are SGHRS and YFSETQ. This CDR3 has 14 amino acids. The CDR3 reads CASSLQTSSYEQYF. CDR3 nucleotides: TGCGCCAGCAGCCTCCAGACTAGTTCCTACGAGCAGTACTTC.

Details on this clonotype: This may arise from a read error, as a much more abundant clone is one base away. The J gene is TRBJ2-7, the V gene TRBV10-2; no definite D call. CDR1 WSHSY and CDR2 SAAADI come from the germline V gene. This CDR3 has 13 amino acids. CDR3 sequence: CVTRPSPSYEQYF. The CDR3 bases are TGTGTAACCAGACCCTCCCCCTCCTACGAGCAGTACTTC.

This rearrangement joins TRBV20-1 to TRBJ1-1, with D perhaps TRBD1 (5 bases). Trimming stripped 2 bases from V and 0 bases from J, with 13 bases between. This CDR3 is built from 15 residues. The germline gives CDR1 DFQATT, CDR2 SNEGSKA (reference sequence). CDR3 nucleotides: TGCAGTGCTAGACCTGGGCAGGGACTGAACACTGAAGCTTTCTTT. Its translation is CSARPGQGLNTEAFF.

In its sample, this clonotype was seen many times. This chain links TRBV10-3 with TRBJ1-5, with TRBD1 as a possible D gene (5 bases). The V end was cut by 3 bases, the J end by 5 bases, with 8 bases between. The CDR3 has 13 amino acids. From germline, CDR1 is ENHRY and CDR2 SYGVKD. The CDR3 region has the DNA TGTGCCATCAGTGAACAGGCCCATCAGCCCCAGCATTTT. Residues: CAISEQAHQPQHF.